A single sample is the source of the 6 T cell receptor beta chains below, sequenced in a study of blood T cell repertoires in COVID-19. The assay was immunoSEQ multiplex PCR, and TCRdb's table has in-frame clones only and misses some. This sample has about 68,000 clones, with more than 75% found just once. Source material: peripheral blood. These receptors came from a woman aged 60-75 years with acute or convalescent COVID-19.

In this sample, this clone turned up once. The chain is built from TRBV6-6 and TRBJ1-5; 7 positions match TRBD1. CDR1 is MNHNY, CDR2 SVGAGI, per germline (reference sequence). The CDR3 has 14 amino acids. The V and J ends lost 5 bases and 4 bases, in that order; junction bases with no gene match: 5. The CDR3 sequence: CASSPGTANQPQHF. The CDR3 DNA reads TGTGCCAGCAGTCCCGGGACAGCAAATCAGCCCCAGCATTTT.

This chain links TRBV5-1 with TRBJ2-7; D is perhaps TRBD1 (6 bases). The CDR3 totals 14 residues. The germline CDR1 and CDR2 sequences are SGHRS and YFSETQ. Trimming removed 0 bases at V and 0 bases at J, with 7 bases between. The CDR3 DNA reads TGCGCCAGCAGCTTGGGACAGGACTCCTACGAGCAGTACTTC. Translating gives CASSLGQDSYEQYF.

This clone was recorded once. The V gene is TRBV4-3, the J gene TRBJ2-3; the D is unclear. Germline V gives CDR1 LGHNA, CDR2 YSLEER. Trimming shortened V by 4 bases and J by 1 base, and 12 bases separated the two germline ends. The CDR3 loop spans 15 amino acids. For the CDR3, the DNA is TGCGCCAGCAGCCTGAGCGTTGAAGGCACAGATACGCAGTATTTT. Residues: CASSLSVEGTDTQYF.

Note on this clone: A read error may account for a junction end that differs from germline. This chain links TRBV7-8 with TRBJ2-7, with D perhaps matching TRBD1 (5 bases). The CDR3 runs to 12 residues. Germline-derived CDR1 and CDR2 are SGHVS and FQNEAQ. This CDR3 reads CASNLGADEQYF. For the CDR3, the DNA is TGTGCCAGCAACTTAGGGGCAGACGAGCAGTACTTC. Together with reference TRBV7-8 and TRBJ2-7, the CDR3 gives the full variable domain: GAGVSQSPRYKVAKRGQDVALRCDPISGHVSLFWYQQALGQGPEFLTYFQNEAQLDKSGLPSDRFFAERPEGSVSTLKIQRTQQEDSAVYLCASNLGADEQYFGPGTRLTVT.

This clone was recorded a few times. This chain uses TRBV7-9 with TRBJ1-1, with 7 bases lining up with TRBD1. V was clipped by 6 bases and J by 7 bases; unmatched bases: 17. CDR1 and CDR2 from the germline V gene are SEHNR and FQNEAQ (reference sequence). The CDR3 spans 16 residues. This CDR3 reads CASSPRGRDRTFEAFF. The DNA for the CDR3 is TGTGCCAGCAGTCCCCGGGGTCGGGACAGAACCTTTGAAGCTTTCTTT. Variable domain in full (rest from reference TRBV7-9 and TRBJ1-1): DTGVSQNPRHKITKRGQNVTFRCDPISEHNRLYWYRQTLGQGPEFLTYFQNEAQLEKSRLLSDRFSAERPKGSFSTLEIQRTEQGDSAMYLCASSPRGRDRTFEAFFGQGTRLTVV.

This CDR3 reads CAWSQPSTANYGYTF. DNA of the CDR3: TGTGCCTGGAGTCAACCATCCACTGCTAACTATGGCTACACCTTC. The chain couples TRBV30 to TRBJ1-2; D uncertain. Germline assignment: CDR1 GTSNPN and CDR2 SVGIG (reference sequence). V was clipped by 2 bases and J by 0 bases, with 13 bases between them. CDR3 length: 15 amino acids.